The 18 T cell receptor beta chains presented below share a single source sample, sequenced in a study of blood T cells in healthy people across ages. Through a sample-barcoded 5' primer and a J-beta primer mix, a second PCR was run for roughly 7 to 11 cycles. Using its own MiXCR run on the 5' RACE reads, TCRdb lists one record per CDR3 protein. Of almost 1 million distinct CDR3 sequences listed, 45% to 60% are singletons. The sample comprised blood. Every receptor here comes from a woman aged 60-75 years in good health.

Notes on this clonotype: This sequence may be a read error, since a much larger clone differs from it by one base. This rearrangement joins TRBV12-3 or TRBV12-4 to TRBJ2-7, with D unclear. V gave up 6 bases and J gave up 3 bases, with 9 bases separating them. CDR3 length: 12 amino acids. DNA for the CDR3: TGTGCCAGCAGCCCCGACAACTACGAGCAGTACTTC. Amino acids: CASSPDNYEQYF.

J is TRBJ2-3 and V is TRBV6-2 or TRBV6-3; 12 bases are a match to TRBD2. The CDR3 is 13 amino acids. The germline CDR1 and CDR2 sequences are MNHEY and SVGEGT. V shed 10 bases and J 7 bases; nucleotides not matched to a gene: 6. The CDR3 loop reads CATSTSGRHTQYF. CDR3 nucleotide sequence: TGTGCCACCTCGACTAGCGGGAGACATACGCAGTATTTT.

The chain carries TRBV4-1 and TRBJ2-5, with TRBD2 matching 7 bases. The germline V gene encodes CDR1 MGHRA and CDR2 YSYEKL. V was pared by 6 bases and J by 3 bases, with 10 bases of the junction left unmatched. The CDR3 totals 15 residues. CDR3 loop: CASSHESGGKETQYF. The CDR3 DNA follows: TGCGCCAGCAGTCACGAGTCGGGGGGAAAAGAGACCCAGTACTTC.

This clonotype was seen a few times. The rearrangement joins TRBV27 to TRBJ2-7; D is unclear. V was clipped by 8 bases and J by 1 base, with 12 bases between them. The CDR3 extends over 13 amino acids. In germline, CDR1 is MNHEY, CDR2 SMNVEV (reference sequence). The CDR3 region has the DNA TGTGCCAGCCGGCCGAGTATGTCCTACGAGCAGTACTTC. Translated, it gives CASRPSMSYEQYF.

The CDR3: CASSLNRGLNTEAFF. The CDR3 nucleotides are TGTGCCAGCAGTTTGAACAGGGGGCTGAACACTGAAGCTTTCTTT. This chain joins TRBV12-3 or TRBV12-4 and TRBJ1-1, with 9 bases matching TRBD1. The CDR3 covers 15 residues. After removal of 3 bases from V and 0 bases from J, the junction contained 2 bases not matched to a gene.

Regarding this clonotype: One junction end does not reproduce the germline sequence, and a read error may be involved. The J gene is TRBJ2-7, the V gene TRBV3-1; a weak D match, TRBD1 (6 bases). This CDR3 spans 13 amino acids. Germline assignment: CDR1 LGHDT and CDR2 YNNKEL (reference sequence). Here the CDR3 reads CAGSPGQTYEQYF. As DNA, the CDR3 is TGTGCCGGCAGCCCAGGACAGACCTACGAGCAGTACTTC.

The chain links TRBV6-5 to TRBJ2-1; 7 positions match TRBD2. V shed 7 bases, J shed 5 bases, and the junction held 14 bases outside the gene matches. Germline V lookup: CDR1 MNHEY, CDR2 SVGAGI. The CDR3 runs 16 residues. CDR3 in amino acids: CASTPTQGLSHNEQFF. The CDR3 region has the DNA TGTGCCAGCACTCCAACCCAGGGACTATCACACAATGAGCAGTTCTTC.

This clonotype showed up just a few times. The chain couples TRBV4-1 to TRBJ2-7, with 11 bases fitting TRBD2. Germline-derived CDR1 and CDR2 are MGHRA and YSYEKL. Trimming removed 6 bases from V and 0 bases from J; junction bases left unmatched: 10. CDR3 length: 17 residues. CDR3 sequence: CASRQTPTSGSSYEQYF. The CDR3 region has the DNA TGCGCCAGCAGGCAAACTCCAACTAGCGGGAGCTCCTACGAGCAGTACTTC.

The rearrangement joins TRBV4-1 to TRBJ2-3; D not certain. The CDR3 has 16 residues. Germline-derived CDR1 and CDR2 are MGHRA and YSYEKL. V was pared by 4 bases and J by 0 bases, with 14 bases between. DNA for the CDR3: TGCGCCAGCAGCCCAAGTGTAACGTACAGCACAGATACGCAGTATTTT. Protein: CASSPSVTYSTDTQYF.

This chain links TRBV19 with TRBJ2-5; D perhaps matches TRBD1 (5 bases). The CDR3 loop spans 14 amino acids. The V end was cut by 3 bases, the J end by 2 bases, with 10 bases between. Looked up from germline, CDR1 is LNHDA and CDR2 is SQIVND (reference sequence). CDR3 in DNA: TGTGCCAGTAGTATTCCGAACAGGCAAGAGACCCAGTACTTC. Its translation: CASSIPNRQETQYF.

This clonotype has only a few counts. The chain couples TRBV28 to TRBJ2-3; D is possibly TRBD1 or TRBD2 (5 bases each). Germline V lookup: CDR1 MDHEN, CDR2 SYDVKM. The CDR3 extends over 16 amino acids. V shed 1 base and J shed 3 bases, with 14 bases lying between them. The CDR3 region is CASSLSGWDLTDTQYF. CDR3 nucleotide sequence: TGTGCCAGCAGTTTATCCGGATGGGACCTTACAGATACGCAGTATTTT.

In regard to this clonotype: A junction boundary mismatches the germline segment, possibly from a read error. The chain is built from TRBV3-1 and TRBJ2-7; D ambiguous. This CDR3 region has 13 residues. The germline V gene encodes CDR1 LGHDT and CDR2 YNNKEL (reference sequence). The CDR3 loop reads CARSQEPRSEQYF. For the CDR3, the DNA is TGTGCCCGCAGCCAAGAACCTCGAAGCGAGCAGTACTTC.

V is TRBV7-2 and J is TRBJ2-7, with 9 bases that match TRBD2. This CDR3 has 17 amino acids. V lost 5 bases and J lost 0; bases outside the gene matches: 11. Germline values: CDR1 SGHTA, CDR2 FQGNSA. In DNA, the CDR3 is TGTGCCAGCAGCCTAGAATGGACTAGCGTTAGCTCCTACGAGCAGTACTTC. Residues: CASSLEWTSVSSYEQYF.

This clonotype was detected only a few times. The chain joins TRBV7-2 to TRBJ2-5; tentative D call: TRBD2 (6 bases). Trimming cost V 5 bases and J 3 bases, with 16 bases left between them. The CDR3 is 15 residues long. Germline V gene lookup returns CDR1 SGHTA and CDR2 FQGNSA. CDR3 nucleotides: TGTGCCAGCAGCGTCTGGGACTTACAAAAAGAGACCCAGTACTTC. The encoded protein is CASSVWDLQKETQYF.

This chain joins TRBV12-3 or TRBV12-4 and TRBJ2-7; D unclear. This CDR3 comprises 13 residues. Trimming took off 3 bases at V and 2 bases at J, with 8 bases between the two ends. The CDR3 reads CASSFDIPYEQYF. The DNA of the CDR3 is TGTGCCAGCAGTTTCGACATCCCCTACGAGCAGTACTTC.

Remarks on this clonotype: This could be a read error, since a much larger clone is one nucleotide away. This chain links TRBV25-1 with TRBJ1-4, with 8 positions matching TRBD1. The V gene end was trimmed by 4 bases and the J gene end by 7 bases; junction bases not matched to a gene: 11. CDR3 length: 16 amino acids. CDR1 and CDR2 (germline): MGHDK, SYGVNS. In DNA, the CDR3 is TGTGCCAGCAGTGTCCTGGCTCAGGGGGCGAGTGAAAAACTGTTTTTT. Translated, it gives CASSVLAQGASEKLFF.

V is TRBV5-1 and J is TRBJ2-5; D unclear. Germline-derived CDR1 and CDR2 are SGHRS and YFSETQ. This CDR3 has 12 amino acids. With 7 bases removed from V and 5 bases from J, the gap between germline ends came to 12 bases. The CDR3 coding sequence is TGCGCCAGCGGATCCGTGGGGGAGACCCAGTACTTC. Amino acid sequence: CASGSVGETQYF. Filled out from reference TRBV5-1 and TRBJ2-5, the complete variable domain reads KAGVTQTPRYLIKTRGQQVTLSCSPISGHRSVSWYQQTPGQGLQFLFEYFSETQRNKGNFPGRFSGRQFSNSRSEMNVSTLELGDSALYLCASGSVGETQYFGPGTRLLVL.

Only a few counts were recorded for this clonotype. The chain has TRBV7-2 and TRBJ2-7, with no clear D. The V end lost 0 bases, the J end lost 3 bases, and 12 bases lay between the germline ends. Germline V gene data show CDR1 as SGHTA and CDR2 as FQGNSA. The CDR3 contains 15 residues. The CDR3 here is CASSLAGGNGYEQYF. CDR3 DNA sequence: TGTGCCAGCAGCTTAGCTGGTGGTAATGGCTACGAGCAGTACTTC.